The clone carrying this T cell receptor beta chain came up a few times. Its antigen is unidentified. The assay was immunoSEQ multiplex PCR, and TCRdb's table has in-frame clones only and misses some. The repertoire consists of some 42,000 clones, with about four fifths occurring once and the leading ten covering approximately 25%. These data originate in a study of OX40 agonist ivuxolimab in advanced cancers. Study-wide results and caveats: Among patients with partial responses at 0.1-3.0 mg/kg, clonal expansion was among the lowest. CD4+ T cells averaged fewer expanded clones than CD8+ T cells. At 0.1 to 3.0 mg/kg, clonal expansion of CD4+ and CD8+ blood T cells had occurred by week 6.

The V end was cut by 0 bases, the J end by 3 bases, with 8 bases between. Germline CDR1 is SGHNT and CDR2 is YENEEA. The CDR3 has 14 residues. The rearrangement uses TRBV11-3 and TRBJ1-2; D is undetermined. This sequence was found in an adult with an advanced solid tumor such as melanoma, head and neck, liver or kidney cancer. The starting material was CD4+ or CD8+ T cells sorted from blood, obtained in a trial of the OX40 agonist ivuxolimab. The CDR3 loop is CASSLEEWHYGYTF. CDR3 nucleotide sequence: TGTGCCAGCAGCTTAGAGGAGTGGCACTATGGCTACACCTTC.